The clone carrying this TCR beta chain came up a few times. Its antigen remains unknown. The data were obtained in a study of post-analysis software for immune sequencing data. Regarding the study as a whole: Among multiple sclerosis patients, normalized Chao1 diversity was significantly below that of controls. Controls showed lower frequencies than patients for roughly 5 TRBV segments, and TRBV5-6, TRBV5-1 and TRBV20-1 were among these.

Prepared libraries of TCR beta cDNA carried unique molecular identifiers. One entry per CDR3 protein results from TCRdb running MiXCR on the PCR reads. The top ten hold about an eighth of the sample, which has about 500,000 distinct CDR3 sequences, over 35% seen once. Trimming shortened V by 3 bases and J by 1 base, and 16 bases separated the two germline ends. The CDR3 covers 15 residues. Germline lookup yields CDR1 DFQATT and CDR2 SNEGSKA (reference sequence). Source material: blood. The rearrangement links TRBV20-1 to TRBJ2-7; D might be TRBD1 (6 bases). The sequence was collected from a girl aged 5 to 17 with multiple sclerosis. CDR3: CSARSYRALSYEQYF. The CDR3 DNA reads TGCAGTGCTAGGTCATACAGGGCTTTATCCTACGAGCAGTACTTC.